A selection of T cell receptor beta chains follows, all from one sample in a study of cytomegalovirus exposure and HLA in healthy donors. This table comes from immunoSEQ multiplex PCR, and its TCRdb copy is limited to in-frame clones, with some not included. The top ten clones hold 2% to 2.5% of a sample with more than 80,000 clones, roughly two thirds of them seen once. The sample consisted of PBMCs. Every receptor here comes from a human donor in good health. Each CDR3 is given with its conserved first and last residue. The order of the fields is V gene, D gene, J gene, clone size, CDR3 protein, CDR3 DNA. The D gene is left open where the match is weak. The size of a clone is reported for some rows only, either as once, few or many, or as a class for expanded clones.

TRBV11-2	TRBD1	TRBJ2-3	-	CASGRTGTTDTQYF	TGTGCCAGCGGTAGGACAGGGACCACAGATACGCAGTATTTT
TRBV4-3	TRBD2	TRBJ2-5	few	CASSQDSLAGAAIQETQYF	TGCGCCAGCAGCCAAGATAGCCTAGCGGGGGCCGCTATCCAAGAGACCCAGTACTTC
TRBV5-4	-	TRBJ1-5	-	CASARWGVSNQPQHF	TGTGCCAGCGCCCGTTGGGGGGTGAGCAATCAGCCCCAGCATTTT
TRBV11-3	-	TRBJ2-7	few	CASSLEHSSSYEQYF	TGTGCCAGCAGCTTAGAACACAGCAGCTCCTACGAGCAGTACTTC
TRBV19	TRBD1	TRBJ1-5	few	CASDSGTGGVQPQHF	TGTGCCAGTGATTCGGGGACAGGGGGAGTCCAGCCCCAGCATTTT
TRBV14	TRBD2	TRBJ2-5	-	CASSQGSGAYQETQYF	TGTGCCAGCAGCCAAGGAAGCGGGGCCTACCAAGAGACCCAGTACTTC
TRBV9	-	TRBJ1-6	-	CASSVDSNSPLHF	TGTGCCAGCAGCGTAGACTCTAATTCACCCCTCCACTTT
TRBV15	-	TRBJ1-4	-	CATSSSLATNEKLFF	TGTGCCACCAGCAGCTCCCTTGCAACTAATGAAAAACTGTTTTTT
TRBV2	-	TRBJ2-5	once	CASSYQGWQETQYF	TGTGCCAGCAGTTACCAGGGTTGGCAAGAGACCCAGTACTTC
TRBV18	-	TRBJ2-7	-	CASSPMGGPSEQYF	TGTGCCAGCTCACCAATGGGGGGACCAAGCGAGCAGTACTTC
TRBV6-5	-	TRBJ1-3	few	CASSRSISGNTIYF	TGTGCCAGCAGTCGGTCGATCTCTGGAAACACCATATATTTT
TRBV7-8	TRBD1	TRBJ2-7	-	CASSLVVQGAYEQYF	TGTGCCAGCAGCTTAGTGGTTCAGGGGGCTTACGAGCAGTACTTC
TRBV10-1	TRBD1	TRBJ1-4	-	CASSDLDRAEEKLFF	TGCGCCAGCAGTGACCTCGACAGGGCCGAAGAAAAACTGTTTTTT
TRBV5-1	TRBD2	TRBJ2-2	-	CASSLLAGGNTGELFF	TGCGCCAGCAGCTTGTTAGCGGGGGGTAACACCGGGGAGCTGTTTTTT
TRBV7-3	-	TRBJ2-2	-	CASSLNNQGTGELFF	TGTGCCAGCAGCTTAAATAATCAGGGCACCGGGGAGCTGTTTTTT
TRBV6-5	-	TRBJ1-1	-	CASSWMSGANTEAFF	TGTGCCAGCAGTTGGATGTCAGGGGCCAACACTGAAGCTTTCTTT
TRBV6-1	TRBD2	TRBJ2-2	-	CASMVTGRVGGELFF	TGTGCCAGCATGGTAACGGGGAGGGTCGGCGGGGAGCTGTTTTTT
TRBV6-6	TRBD1	TRBJ1-6	-	CASSYLDRGSPLHF	TGTGCCAGCAGTTATCTGGACAGGGGATCACCCCTCCACTTT
TRBV4-3	TRBD1	TRBJ1-2	-	CASSHVPSLDRAVSYGYTF	TGCGCCAGCAGCCATGTACCTTCCTTAGACAGGGCTGTAAGCTATGGCTACACCTTC
TRBV2	TRBD2	TRBJ2-5	-	CASTSSGEEAQYF	TGTGCCAGCACTAGTAGCGGGGAGGAGGCCCAGTACTTC
TRBV5-4	TRBD1	TRBJ1-3	-	CASSLGGQTFSGNTIYF	TGTGCCAGCAGCTTGGGGGGACAGACTTTCTCTGGAAACACCATATATTTT
TRBV18	-	TRBJ2-6	few	CASQPTGSSSGANVLTF	TGTGCCAGTCAACCTACAGGGAGCTCTTCTGGGGCCAACGTCCTGACTTTC
TRBV11-2	TRBD1	TRBJ1-2	-	CASSPNRGRENYGYTF	TGTGCCAGCAGCCCAAACAGGGGGCGCGAAAACTATGGCTACACCTTC
TRBV19	TRBD1	TRBJ2-7	-	CASSVTGGGEQYF	TGTGCCAGTAGTGTGACAGGGGGCGGTGAGCAGTACTTC
TRBV7-8	-	TRBJ2-7	-	CASSRTSDEQYF	TGTGCCAGCAGCCGAACTTCGGACGAGCAGTACTTC
TRBV4-2	-	TRBJ2-1	few	CASSQVEDQGRNEQFF	TGTGCCAGCAGCCAAGTAGAGGACCAGGGCAGAAATGAGCAGTTCTTC
TRBV19	-	TRBJ1-3	-	CASSAGLPNGNTIYF	TGTGCCAGTAGTGCCGGGTTGCCAAATGGAAACACCATATATTTT
TRBV7-2	-	TRBJ1-5	few	CASSLVVGAQHF	TGTGCCAGCAGCTTAGTGGTCGGAGCCCAGCATTTT
TRBV7-3	-	TRBJ2-1	-	CASSPTDSPNGYNEQFF	TGTGCCAGCAGCCCGACCGACAGCCCGAACGGCTACAATGAGCAGTTCTTC
TRBV11-2	TRBD1	TRBJ2-7	-	CASSLSRGPSYEQYF	TGTGCCAGCAGCTTGAGCAGGGGGCCCTCCTACGAGCAGTACTTC
TRBV19	-	TRBJ2-7	few	CASSITRPSYEQYF	TGTGCCAGTAGTATCACCAGGCCCTCCTACGAGCAGTACTTC
TRBV5-1	-	TRBJ2-5	-	CASSFQGKETQYF	TGCGCCAGCAGCTTCCAGGGAAAAGAGACCCAGTACTTC
TRBV5-1	TRBD1	TRBJ2-6	few	CASTEGALTPGTGANVLTF	TGCGCCAGCACAGAGGGGGCGCTTACTCCAGGAACTGGGGCCAACGTCCTGACTTTC
TRBV29-1	-	TRBJ2-1	-	CSVSKGNEQFF	TGCAGCGTCAGTAAGGGGAATGAGCAGTTCTTC
TRBV5-1	-	TRBJ1-4	-	CASSLAGQGEKLFF	TGCGCCAGCAGCTTGGCCGGGCAGGGGGAAAAACTGTTTTTT
TRBV7-9	-	TRBJ1-4	few	CASSLSGVVEKLFF	TGTGCCAGCAGCTTATCGGGTGTGGTCGAAAAACTGTTTTTT
TRBV10-3	TRBD2	TRBJ2-3	-	CAISESSSGGPPINTDTQYF	TGTGCCATCAGTGAGTCTTCTAGCGGGGGGCCTCCTATTAACACAGATACGCAGTATTTT
TRBV5-1	-	TRBJ2-1	-	CASSLGGGFNERNEQFF	TGCGCCAGCAGCTTGGGCGGGGGCTTCAATGAGAGGAATGAGCAGTTCTTC
TRBV11-2	-	TRBJ1-1	-	CASSRQRVNTEAFF	TGTGCCAGCAGCCGACAGAGAGTGAACACTGAAGCTTTCTTT
TRBV15	-	TRBJ2-5	-	CATSRDSNLPYF	TGTGCCACCAGCAGAGATAGTAATCTTCCGTACTTC
TRBV7-8	TRBD1	TRBJ1-2	-	CASSLMGQSYGYTF	TGTGCCAGCAGCTTAATGGGACAGAGCTATGGCTACACCTTC
TRBV5-6	TRBD1	TRBJ1-2	-	CASSPGQGAGYTF	TGTGCCAGCAGCCCCGGACAGGGGGCTGGCTACACCTTC
TRBV15	TRBD1	TRBJ2-7	-	CATSSPGQGKDEQYF	TGTGCCACCAGCAGTCCGGGACAGGGGAAGGACGAGCAGTACTTC
TRBV7-9	TRBD1	TRBJ1-6	few	CASSGQGYIQSLHF	TGTGCCAGCAGCGGACAGGGATACATTCAATCCCTCCACTTT
TRBV4-1	TRBD2	TRBJ2-3	-	CASSLLSGATDTQYF	TGCGCCAGCAGCCTGCTTAGCGGGGCCACAGATACGCAGTATTTT
TRBV27	TRBD1	TRBJ1-6	-	CASSLSRGLTDSPLHF	TGTGCCAGCAGTTTATCGAGGGGGCTGACGGATTCACCCCTCCACTTT
TRBV19	TRBD1	TRBJ2-7	few	CASSIRDRAYEQYF	TGTGCCAGTAGTATCCGGGACAGGGCCTACGAGCAGTACTTC
TRBV10-3	-	TRBJ2-3	-	CAASTRGSTGPVRADTQYF	TGTGCCGCCTCAACCCGCGGTAGTACTGGCCCGGTACGGGCAGATACGCAGTATTTT
TRBV4-3	TRBD1	TRBJ1-1	-	CASSQDLDRGKAFF	TGCGCCAGCAGCCAAGACCTCGACAGGGGGAAAGCTTTCTTT
TRBV6-1	-	TRBJ1-6	few	CASVFRSYNSPLHF	TGTGCCTCGGTCTTCCGCTCCTATAATTCACCCCTCCACTTT
TRBV9	-	TRBJ2-3	once	CASSVVSGYTDTQYF	TGTGCCAGCAGCGTAGTCTCAGGTTACACAGATACGCAGTATTTT
TRBV7-9	TRBD1	TRBJ2-1	few	CASRTGTGAYNEQFF	TGTGCCAGCAGGACCGGGACAGGGGCCTACAATGAGCAGTTCTTC